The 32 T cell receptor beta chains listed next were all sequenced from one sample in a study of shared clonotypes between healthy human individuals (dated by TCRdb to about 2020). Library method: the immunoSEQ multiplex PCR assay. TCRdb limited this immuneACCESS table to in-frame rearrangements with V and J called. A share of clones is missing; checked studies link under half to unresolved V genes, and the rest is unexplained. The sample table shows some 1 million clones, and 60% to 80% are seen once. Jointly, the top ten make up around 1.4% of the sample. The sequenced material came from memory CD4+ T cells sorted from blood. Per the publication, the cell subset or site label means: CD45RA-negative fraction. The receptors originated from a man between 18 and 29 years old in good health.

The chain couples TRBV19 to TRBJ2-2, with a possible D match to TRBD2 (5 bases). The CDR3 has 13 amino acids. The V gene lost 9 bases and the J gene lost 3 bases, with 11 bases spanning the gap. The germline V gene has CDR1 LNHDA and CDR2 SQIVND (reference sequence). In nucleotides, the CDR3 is TGTGCCAGCGCGGGCTTTCACACCGGGGAGCTGTTTTTT. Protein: CASAGFHTGELFF.

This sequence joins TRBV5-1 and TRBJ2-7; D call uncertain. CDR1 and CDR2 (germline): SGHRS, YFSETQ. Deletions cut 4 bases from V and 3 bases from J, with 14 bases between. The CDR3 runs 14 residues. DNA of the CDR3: TGCGCCAGCAGCATACAGTTCACTAACTACGAGCAGTACTTC. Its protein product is CASSIQFTNYEQYF.

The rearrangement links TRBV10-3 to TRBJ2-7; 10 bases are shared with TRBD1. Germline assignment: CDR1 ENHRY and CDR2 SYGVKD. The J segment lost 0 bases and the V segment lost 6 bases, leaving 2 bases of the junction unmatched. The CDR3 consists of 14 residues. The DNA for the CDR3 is TGTGCCATCAGCGGACAGGGGGGCTCCTACGAGCAGTACTTC. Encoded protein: CAISGQGGSYEQYF.

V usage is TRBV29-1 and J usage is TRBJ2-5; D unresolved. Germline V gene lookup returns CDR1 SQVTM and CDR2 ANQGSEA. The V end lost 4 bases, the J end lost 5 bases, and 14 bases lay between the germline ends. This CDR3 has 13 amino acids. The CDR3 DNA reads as TGCAGCGTTGCTCGAGGTTCCCGCGAGACCCAGTACTTC. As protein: CSVARGSRETQYF.

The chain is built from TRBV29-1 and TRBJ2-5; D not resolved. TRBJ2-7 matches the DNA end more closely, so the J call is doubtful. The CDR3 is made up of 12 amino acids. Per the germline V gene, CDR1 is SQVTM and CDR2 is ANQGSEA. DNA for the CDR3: TGCAGCGTTTTTCAAGTCCCTTACGAGCAGTACTTC. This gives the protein CSVFQVPYEQYF.

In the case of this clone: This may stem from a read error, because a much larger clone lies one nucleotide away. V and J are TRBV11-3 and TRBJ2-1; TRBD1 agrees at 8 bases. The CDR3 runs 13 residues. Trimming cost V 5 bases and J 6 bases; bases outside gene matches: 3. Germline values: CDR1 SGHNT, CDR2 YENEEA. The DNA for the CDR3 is TGTGCCAGCAGCGACACAGGGGGCAATGAGCAGTTCTTC. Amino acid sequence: CASSDTGGNEQFF.

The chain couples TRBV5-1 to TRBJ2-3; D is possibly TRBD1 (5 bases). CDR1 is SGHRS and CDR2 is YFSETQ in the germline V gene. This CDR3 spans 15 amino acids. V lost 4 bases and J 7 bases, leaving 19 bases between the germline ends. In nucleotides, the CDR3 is TGCGCCAGCAGCCTAGACAGTAAGGGAACGAATACGCAGTATTTT. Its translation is CASSLDSKGTNTQYF.

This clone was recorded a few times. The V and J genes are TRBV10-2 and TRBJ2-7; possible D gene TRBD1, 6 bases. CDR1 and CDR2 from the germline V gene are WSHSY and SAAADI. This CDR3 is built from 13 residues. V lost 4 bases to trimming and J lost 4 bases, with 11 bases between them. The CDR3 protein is CASSGVTGYEQYF. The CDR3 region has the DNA TGCGCCAGCAGTGGGGTGACAGGATACGAGCAGTACTTC.

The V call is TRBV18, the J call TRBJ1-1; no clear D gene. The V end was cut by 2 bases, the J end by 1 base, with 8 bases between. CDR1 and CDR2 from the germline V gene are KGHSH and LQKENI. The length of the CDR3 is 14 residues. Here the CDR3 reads CASSPGSKNTEAFF. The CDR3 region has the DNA TGTGCCAGCTCACCAGGGTCTAAGAACACTGAAGCTTTCTTT.

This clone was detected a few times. The CDR3 loop is CASRPWTENTEAFF. The CDR3 coding sequence is TGTGCCAGCCGACCCTGGACGGAGAACACTGAAGCTTTCTTT. This chain joins TRBV6-5 and TRBJ1-1; D unresolved. Trimming left V 8 bases short and J 1 base short, with 14 bases between. Germline V gene lookup returns CDR1 MNHEY and CDR2 SVGAGI. The CDR3 consists of 14 residues.

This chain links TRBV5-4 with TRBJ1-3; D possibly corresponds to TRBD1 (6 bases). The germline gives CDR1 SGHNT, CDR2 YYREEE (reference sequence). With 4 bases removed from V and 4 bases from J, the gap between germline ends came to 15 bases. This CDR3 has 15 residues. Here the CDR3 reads CASSPGPGEGNTIYF. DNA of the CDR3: TGTGCCAGCAGCCCGGGGCCAGGGGAAGGAAACACCATATATTTT.

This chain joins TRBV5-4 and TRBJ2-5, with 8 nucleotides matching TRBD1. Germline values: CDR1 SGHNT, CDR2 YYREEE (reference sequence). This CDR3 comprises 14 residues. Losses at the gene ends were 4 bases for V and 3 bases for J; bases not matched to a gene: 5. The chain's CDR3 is CASSPMTGEETQYF. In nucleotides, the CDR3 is TGTGCCAGCAGCCCAATGACAGGGGAAGAGACCCAGTACTTC.

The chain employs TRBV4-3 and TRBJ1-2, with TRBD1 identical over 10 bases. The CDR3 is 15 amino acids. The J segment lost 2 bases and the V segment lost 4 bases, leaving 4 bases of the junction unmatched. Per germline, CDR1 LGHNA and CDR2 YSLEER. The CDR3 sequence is CASSPTGGINYGYTF. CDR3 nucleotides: TGCGCCAGCAGCCCGACAGGGGGCATAAACTATGGCTACACCTTC.

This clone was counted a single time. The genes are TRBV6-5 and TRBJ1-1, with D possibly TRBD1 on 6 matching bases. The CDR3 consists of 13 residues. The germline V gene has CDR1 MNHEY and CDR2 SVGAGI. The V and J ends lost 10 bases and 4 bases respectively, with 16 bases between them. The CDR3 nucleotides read TGTGCCACCGTTGGGGCAGGGGTCACTGAAGCTTTCTTT. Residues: CATVGAGVTEAFF.

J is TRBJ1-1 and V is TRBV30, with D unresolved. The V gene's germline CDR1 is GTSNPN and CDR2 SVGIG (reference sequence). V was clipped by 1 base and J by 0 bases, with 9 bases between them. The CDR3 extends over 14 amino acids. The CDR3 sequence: CAWSAGTMNTEAFF. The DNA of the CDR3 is TGTGCCTGGAGTGCGGGCACCATGAACACTGAAGCTTTCTTT.

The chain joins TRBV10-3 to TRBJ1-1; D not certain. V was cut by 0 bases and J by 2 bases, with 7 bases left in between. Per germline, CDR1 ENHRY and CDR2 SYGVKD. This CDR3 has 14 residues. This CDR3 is CAISESGVNTEAFF. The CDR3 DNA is TGTGCCATCAGTGAGTCTGGCGTAAACACTGAAGCTTTCTTT.

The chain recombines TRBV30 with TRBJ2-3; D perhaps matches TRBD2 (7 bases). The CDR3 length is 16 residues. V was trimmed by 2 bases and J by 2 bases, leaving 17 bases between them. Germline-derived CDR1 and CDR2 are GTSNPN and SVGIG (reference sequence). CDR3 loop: CAWSSGGGSATDTQYF. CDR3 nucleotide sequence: TGTGCCTGGAGTTCGGGGGGCGGGAGCGCCACAGATACGCAGTATTTT. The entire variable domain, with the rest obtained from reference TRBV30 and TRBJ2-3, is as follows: SQTIHQWPATLVQPVGSPLSLECTVEGTSNPNLYWYRQAAGRGLQLLFYSVGIGQISSEVPQNLSASRPQDRQFILSSKKLLLSDSGFYLCAWSSGGGSATDTQYFGPGTRLTVL.

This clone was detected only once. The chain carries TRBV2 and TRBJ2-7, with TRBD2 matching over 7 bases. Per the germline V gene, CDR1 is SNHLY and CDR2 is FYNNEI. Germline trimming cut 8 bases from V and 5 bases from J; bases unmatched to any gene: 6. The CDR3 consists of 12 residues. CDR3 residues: CASGREFHEQYF. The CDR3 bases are TGTGCCAGCGGGCGGGAGTTCCACGAGCAGTACTTC.

CDR3 nucleotide sequence: TGCGCCAGCAGCCAAGGAACAGAGAACACTGAAGCTTTCTTT. Protein product: CASSQGTENTEAFF. The chain couples TRBV4-1 to TRBJ1-1; unclear D gene. In germline, CDR1 is MGHRA, CDR2 YSYEKL. The V end lost 1 base, the J end lost 1 base, and 7 bases lay between the germline ends. This CDR3 comprises 14 residues.

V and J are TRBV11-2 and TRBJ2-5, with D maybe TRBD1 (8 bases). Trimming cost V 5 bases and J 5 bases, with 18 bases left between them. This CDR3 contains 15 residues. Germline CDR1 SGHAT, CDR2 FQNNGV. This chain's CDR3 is CASSTSTGGGETQYF. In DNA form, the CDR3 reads TGTGCCAGCAGCACTTCAACAGGGGGAGGGGAGACCCAGTACTTC.

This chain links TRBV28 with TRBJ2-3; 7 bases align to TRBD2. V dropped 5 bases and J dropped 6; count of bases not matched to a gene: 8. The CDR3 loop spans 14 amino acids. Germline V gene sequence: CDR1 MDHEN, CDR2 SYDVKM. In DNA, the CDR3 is TGTGCCAGCAGTCCCGGACTAGTGGGGGATACGCAGTATTTT. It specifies CASSPGLVGDTQYF.

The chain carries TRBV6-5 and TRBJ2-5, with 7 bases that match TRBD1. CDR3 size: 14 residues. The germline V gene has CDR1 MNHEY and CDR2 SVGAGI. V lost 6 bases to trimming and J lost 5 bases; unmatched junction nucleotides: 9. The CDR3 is CASRPGQPRETQYF. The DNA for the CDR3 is TGTGCCAGCAGGCCGGGACAGCCCAGGGAGACCCAGTACTTC.

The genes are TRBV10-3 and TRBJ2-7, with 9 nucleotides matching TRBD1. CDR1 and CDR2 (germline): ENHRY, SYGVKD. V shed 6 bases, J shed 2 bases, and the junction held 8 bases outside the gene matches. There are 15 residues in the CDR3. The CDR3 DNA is TGTGCCATCAGGGCCTCGGGACAGGGAACCTACGAGCAGTACTTC. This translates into CAIRASGQGTYEQYF.

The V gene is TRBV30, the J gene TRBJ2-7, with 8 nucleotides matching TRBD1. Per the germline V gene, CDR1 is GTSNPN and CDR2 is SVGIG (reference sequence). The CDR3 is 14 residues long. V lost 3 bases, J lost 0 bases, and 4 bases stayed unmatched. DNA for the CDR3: TGTGCCTGGAGGAGACAGGGGAGCTCCTACGAGCAGTACTTC. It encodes CAWRRQGSSYEQYF.

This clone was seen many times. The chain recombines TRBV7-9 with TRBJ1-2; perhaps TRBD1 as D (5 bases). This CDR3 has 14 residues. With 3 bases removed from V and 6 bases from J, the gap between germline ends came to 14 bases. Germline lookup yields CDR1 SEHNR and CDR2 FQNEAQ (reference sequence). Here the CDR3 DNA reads TGTGCCAGCAGCTTGACGGGACCGAAAAATGGCTACACCTTC. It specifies CASSLTGPKNGYTF. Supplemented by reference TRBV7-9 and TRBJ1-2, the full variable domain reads DTGVSQNPRHKITKRGQNVTFRCDPISEHNRLYWYRQTLGQGPEFLTYFQNEAQLEKSRLLSDRFSAERPKGSFSTLEIQRTEQGDSAMYLCASSLTGPKNGYTFGSGTRLTVV.

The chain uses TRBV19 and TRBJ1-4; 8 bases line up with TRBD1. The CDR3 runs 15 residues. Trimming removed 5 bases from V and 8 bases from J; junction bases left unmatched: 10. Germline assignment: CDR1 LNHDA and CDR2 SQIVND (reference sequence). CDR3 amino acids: CASSPDRGRGEKLFF. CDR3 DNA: TGTGCCAGTAGTCCCGACAGGGGACGAGGAGAAAAACTGTTTTTT.

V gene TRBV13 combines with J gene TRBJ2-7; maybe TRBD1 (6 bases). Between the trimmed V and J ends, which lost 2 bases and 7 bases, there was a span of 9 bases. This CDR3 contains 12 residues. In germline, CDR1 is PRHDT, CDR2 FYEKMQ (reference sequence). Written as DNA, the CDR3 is TGTGCCAGCAGCTTACAGGGGAATGAGCAGTACTTC. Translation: CASSLQGNEQYF. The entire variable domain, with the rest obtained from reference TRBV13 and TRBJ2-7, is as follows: AAGVIQSPRHLIKEKRETATLKCYPIPRHDTVYWYQQGPGQDPQFLISFYEKMQSDKGSIPDRFSAQQFSDYHSELNMSSLELGDSALYFCASSLQGNEQYFGPGTRLTVT.

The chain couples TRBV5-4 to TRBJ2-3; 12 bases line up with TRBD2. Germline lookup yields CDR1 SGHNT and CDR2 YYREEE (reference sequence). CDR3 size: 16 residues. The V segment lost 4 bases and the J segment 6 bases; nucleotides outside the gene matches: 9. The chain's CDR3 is CASSLGLAGNDDTQYF. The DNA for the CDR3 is TGTGCCAGCAGCCTTGGACTAGCGGGAAATGATGATACGCAGTATTTT.

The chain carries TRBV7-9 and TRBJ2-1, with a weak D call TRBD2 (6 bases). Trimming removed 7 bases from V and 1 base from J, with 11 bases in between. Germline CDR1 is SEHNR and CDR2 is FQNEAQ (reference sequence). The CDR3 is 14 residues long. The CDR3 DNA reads TGTGCCAGCACTGCTGGGGGGTCCTACAATGAGCAGTTCTTC. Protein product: CASTAGGSYNEQFF.

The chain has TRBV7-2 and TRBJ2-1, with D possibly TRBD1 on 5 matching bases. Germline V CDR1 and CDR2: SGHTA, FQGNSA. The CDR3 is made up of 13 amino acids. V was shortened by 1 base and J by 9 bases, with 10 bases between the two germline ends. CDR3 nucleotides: TGTGCCAGCAGCTTAGGAAGGGGTGGTGAGCAGTTCTTC. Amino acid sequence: CASSLGRGGEQFF.

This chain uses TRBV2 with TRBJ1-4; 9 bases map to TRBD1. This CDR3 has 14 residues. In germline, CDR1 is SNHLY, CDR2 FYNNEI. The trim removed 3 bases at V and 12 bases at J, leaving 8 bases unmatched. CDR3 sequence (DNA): TGTGCCAGCAGTGATCGGACAGGGGTGGGGGAACTGTTTTTT. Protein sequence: CASSDRTGVGELFF.

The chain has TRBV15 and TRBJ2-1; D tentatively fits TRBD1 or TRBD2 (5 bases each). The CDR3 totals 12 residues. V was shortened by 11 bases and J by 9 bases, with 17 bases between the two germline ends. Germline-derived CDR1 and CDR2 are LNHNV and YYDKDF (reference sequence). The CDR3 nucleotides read TGTGCCGCATCAGGGACCCACGGTGAGCAGTTCTTC. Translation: CAASGTHGEQFF.